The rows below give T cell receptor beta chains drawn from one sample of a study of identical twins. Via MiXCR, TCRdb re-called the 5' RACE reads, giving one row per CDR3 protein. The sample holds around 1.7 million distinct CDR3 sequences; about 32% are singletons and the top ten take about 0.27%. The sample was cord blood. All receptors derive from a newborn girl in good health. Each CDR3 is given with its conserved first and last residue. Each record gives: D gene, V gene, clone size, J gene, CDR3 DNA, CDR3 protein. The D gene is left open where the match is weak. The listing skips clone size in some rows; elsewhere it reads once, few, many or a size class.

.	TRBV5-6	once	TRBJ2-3	TGTGCCAGCAGCCCGGCGGTTGCAGATACGCAGTATTTT	CASSPAVADTQYF
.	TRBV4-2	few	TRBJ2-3	TGTGCCAGCAGCCAGCGATTACGAGGCGGGGGCACAGATACGCAGTATTTT	CASSQRLRGGGTDTQYF
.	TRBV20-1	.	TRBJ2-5	TGCAGTGCTAGGCGCCAAGAGACCCTGTACTTC	CSARRQETLYF
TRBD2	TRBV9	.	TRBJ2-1	TGTGCCAGCAGCTTCGGGACTAGCGCCTCCTACAATGAGCAGTTCTTC	CASSFGTSASYNEQFF
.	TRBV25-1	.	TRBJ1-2	TGTGCCAGCAGTGAATATGGCAGGACCCACTATGGCTACACCTTC	CASSEYGRTHYGYTF
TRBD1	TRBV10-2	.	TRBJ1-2	TGCGCCAGCAGCGGTTCCCGGGACAGGGTTAACTATGGCTACACCTTC	CASSGSRDRVNYGYTF
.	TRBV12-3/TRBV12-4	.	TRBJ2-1	TGTGCCAGCAGTTCGCAGGGGTTAGGGAGTGAGCAGTTCTTC	CASSSQGLGSEQFF
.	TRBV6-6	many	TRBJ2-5	TGTGCCAGCAGTCTTGGGCCAGCCATAGAGACCCAGTACTTC	CASSLGPAIETQYF
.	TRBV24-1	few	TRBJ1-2	TGTGCCACCAGTGAGGCAACAGCTGCTAACTATGGCTACACCTTC	CATSEATAANYGYTF
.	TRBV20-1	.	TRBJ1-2	TGCAGTGCTAGAGAAAGGGGACTCTATGGCTACACCTTC	CSARERGLYGYTF